Sequencing of this TCR beta chain was carried out in a study of cytomegalovirus exposure and HLA in healthy donors. With 6 bases removed from V and 4 bases from J, the gap between germline ends came to 14 bases. The CDR3 loop spans 14 amino acids. Looked up from germline, CDR1 is MRHNA and CDR2 is SNTAGT. The PCR was carried out with 60 Vbeta primers and 13 Jbeta primers. The protocol was immunoSEQ multiplex PCR, while the TCRdb copy is restricted to in-frame clones and leaves out a portion. Of approximately 140,000 clones in the sample, about 80% were seen once. This receptor was identified in a boy between 2 and 10 years old in good health and CMV-seronegative. V gene TRBV6-4 combines with J gene TRBJ2-3; D remains ambiguous. The sample comprised PBMCs. The CDR3 spells CASSPKREADTQYF. The CDR3 DNA is TGTGCCAGCAGCCCTAAGCGTGAAGCAGATACGCAGTATTTT.